This T cell receptor beta chain was sequenced in a study of control samples from healthy donors and cancer patients (dated by TCRdb to about 2020). Receptors were amplified or captured by the immunoSEQ multiplex PCR assay. TCRdb mirrors the immuneACCESS table, restricted to in-frame sequences. Some clones are absent from its copies; in checked studies, under half trace to an unresolved V gene, and the reason for the others is unknown. The sample table lists 90,000 or so clones, around 85% of them with a count of one. The leading ten clones occupy approximately 20% of the sample. With respect to this clone: The clone's antigen remains unknown. Within one base of it there is no much larger clone, and no base qualities were kept.

V is pared back by 8 bases and J by 8 bases, with 12 bases lying between the germline termini. Looking up the germline V gene yields CDR1 MNHEY and CDR2 SVGAGI. Including cysteine and phenylalanine, the CDR3 has 11 amino acids. The CDR3 DNA has 33 bases and is translated from base 1. The rearrangement combines TRBV6-5 with TRBJ2-5, with the D gene tentatively TRBD1 or TRBD2, based on 6 matching bases in each. Sequencing was performed on blood. The TCR originated in a man aged 25-45 years in good health. The base sequence is TGTGCCAGCCTCGGAGGGGGAACCCAGTACTTC. It is translated as CASLGGGTQYF.